The 13 T cell receptor beta chains below were found in one sample sequenced in a study of cytomegalovirus exposure and HLA in healthy donors. Primers included in the PCR were 60 Vbeta and 13 Jbeta primers. The data were produced by immunoSEQ multiplex PCR, yet TCRdb's version contains in-frame clones alone and is incomplete. The sample contains about 140,000 clones, roughly 76% of which appear only once. The specimen sequenced was PBMCs. Receptors originate from a female donor in good health and CMV-seronegative.

The chain recombines TRBV7-3 with TRBJ2-7, with 9 bases lining up with TRBD1. The germline CDR1 and CDR2 sequences are SGHTA and FQGTGA. V dropped 6 bases and J dropped 6; count of bases not matched to a gene: 6. There are 13 residues in the CDR3. The chain's CDR3 is CASSFTGGGEQYF. The CDR3 DNA follows: TGTGCCAGCAGTTTTACAGGGGGCGGCGAGCAGTACTTC.

This chain links TRBV9 with TRBJ2-1; D is perhaps TRBD2 (5 bases). V was pared by 0 bases and J by 7 bases, with 23 bases between. Germline lookup yields CDR1 SGDLS and CDR2 YYNGEE. The CDR3 has 18 residues. The CDR3 protein is CASSVALAESFIENEQFF. The CDR3 coding sequence is TGTGCCAGCAGCGTAGCTCTAGCAGAATCGTTTATCGAGAATGAGCAGTTCTTC.

This rearrangement joins TRBV9 to TRBJ1-2, with TRBD1 identical over 10 bases. Germline V CDR1 and CDR2: SGDLS, YYNGEE. This CDR3 is built from 15 residues. V dropped 3 bases and J dropped 2; count of bases not matched to a gene: 4. For the CDR3, the DNA is TGTGCCAGCAGCGCGGGGGGACAGGGGAACTATGGCTACACCTTC. Its protein is CASSAGGQGNYGYTF.

This clone was picked up a small number of times. This rearrangement joins TRBV7-3 to TRBJ1-3; D may be TRBD1 (5 bases). V was cut by 1 base and J by 12 bases, with 16 bases left in between. Germline CDR1 reads SGHTA; CDR2 reads FQGTGA. The length of the CDR3 is 14 residues. The CDR3: CASSLSGGGRDIYF. The CDR3 DNA reads TGTGCCAGCAGCTTAAGCGGGGGGGGTCGCGACATATATTTT.

This chain connects TRBV5-4 to TRBJ2-1; 9 bases map to TRBD1. J was trimmed by 3 bases and V by 4 bases; bases with no gene match: 8. CDR1 and CDR2 from the germline V gene are SGHNT and YYREEE (reference sequence). The CDR3 sequence is 16 residues long. CDR3 loop: CASSGTGTGFYNEQFF. The CDR3 nucleotides are TGTGCCAGCAGCGGGACCGGGACAGGGTTCTACAATGAGCAGTTCTTC.

The rearrangement joins TRBV7-8 to TRBJ1-1; TRBD1 agrees at 11 bases. Germline CDR1 is SGHVS and CDR2 is FQNEAQ. V gave up 3 bases and J gave up 5 bases; unmatched junction bases: 5. The CDR3 loop spans 15 amino acids. CDR3 protein: CASSFLGTGGTEAFF. The CDR3 nucleotides are TGTGCCAGCAGCTTCCTAGGGACAGGGGGGACTGAAGCTTTCTTT.

The sample holds a few counts of this clone. This rearrangement joins TRBV11-2 to TRBJ1-6; TRBD1 might be the D (5 bases). Trimming took 2 bases from V and 6 from J, leaving 14 bases between them. Germline CDR1 is SGHAT and CDR2 is FQNNGV. The CDR3 runs to 16 residues. DNA for the CDR3: TGTGCCAGCAGCTTATTGCGGGGGATTGCTAATTCACCCCTCCACTTT. Its translation: CASSLLRGIANSPLHF.

V and J are TRBV25-1 and TRBJ1-3; weak D call: TRBD1 (5 bases). The CDR3 is 17 residues long. The germline gives CDR1 MGHDK, CDR2 SYGVNS. V lost 5 bases, J lost 0 bases, and 17 bases lay in between. The CDR3 is CASSRRQTPPSGNTIYF. In DNA, the CDR3 is TGTGCCAGCAGTCGACGACAGACACCACCCTCTGGAAACACCATATATTTT.

The J gene is TRBJ1-3, the V gene TRBV7-9; D not certain. The germline V gene encodes CDR1 SEHNR and CDR2 FQNEAQ (reference sequence). The CDR3 extends over 15 amino acids. The V end was cut by 5 bases, the J end by 0 bases, with 11 bases between. DNA of the CDR3: TGTGCCAGCAGCCGAGCCGGGAACTCTGGAAACACCATATATTTT. Residues: CASSRAGNSGNTIYF.

The chain's CDR3 is CASSPFLANTEAFF. The CDR3 bases are TGTGCCAGCAGCCCTTTTTTGGCGAACACTGAAGCTTTCTTT. The chain combines TRBV5-5 with TRBJ1-1; D unresolved. V was cut by 4 bases and J by 1 base, with 11 bases left in between. The V gene's germline CDR1 is SGHKS and CDR2 YYEKEE (reference sequence). The CDR3 totals 14 residues. Full variable domain (remainder filled in from reference TRBV5-5 and TRBJ1-1): DAGVTQSPTHLIKTRGQQVTLRCSPISGHKSVSWYQQVLGQGPQFIFQYYEKEERGRGNFPDRFSARQFPNYSSELNVNALLLGDSALYLCASSPFLANTEAFFGQGTRLTVV.

CDR3 bases: TGTGCCAGCAGTTACCACAGGGGGCAGGCCGGGGAGCTGTTTTTT. The encoded protein is CASSYHRGQAGELFF. The chain has TRBV6-5 and TRBJ2-2; 9 positions match TRBD1. With 2 bases clipped from V and 6 bases from J, the junction kept 4 bases outside the gene matches. Per the germline V gene, CDR1 is MNHEY and CDR2 is SVGAGI. The CDR3 covers 15 residues.

The chain couples TRBV28 to TRBJ1-2; D is unclear. The CDR3 runs 12 residues. V dropped 11 bases and J dropped 8 bases, with 18 bases sitting between them. Germline assignment: CDR1 MDHEN and CDR2 SYDVKM. The CDR3 loop is CAAQRIGEGYTF. The CDR3 DNA is TGTGCCGCTCAGCGGATCGGGGAAGGCTACACCTTC.

The chain employs TRBV19 and TRBJ1-1; no definite D call. Trimming left V 1 base short and J 0 bases short, with 6 bases between. Germline V gives CDR1 LNHDA, CDR2 SQIVND (reference sequence). There are 14 residues in the CDR3. The CDR3 bases are TGTGCCAGTAGTATAGGCGGGCTGAACACTGAAGCTTTCTTT. Translating it yields CASSIGGLNTEAFF.